A single sample is the source of the 24 T cell receptor beta chains below, sequenced in a study of T cell clonality in common variable immunodeficiency. Findings and caveats of the study: Common variable immunodeficiency TCR beta sequences reportedly had fewer deletions and N-nucleotide insertions.

The antigens of these receptors remain unknown. The table came from immunoSEQ multiplex PCR; TCRdb's copy has only in-frame clones and leaves some out. The specimen has about 30,000 clones, none found just once. Sequencing used peripheral blood mononuclear cells. Every receptor here comes from a human donor with common variable immunodeficiency.

Comment on this clone: The read gets to within 3 residues of the CDR3 end, and the germline J gene fills in the rest. The chain joins TRBV2 to TRBJ2-5, with 9 bases aligning to TRBD2. This CDR3 spans 15 amino acids. Trimming cost V 3 bases and J 5 bases; bases outside gene matches: 7. Per germline, CDR1 SNHLY and CDR2 FYNNEI. The part of the CDR3 DNA that was read is TGTGCCAGCAGTGATGGGCGGGGGGGCCTCGAGACC. This translates into CASSDGRGGLET. The full CDR3 is CASSDGRGGLETQYF.

This clone was observed a handful of times. Read data end 3 residues before the CDR3 end; the end is taken from the germline J gene. The chain joins TRBV19 to TRBJ1-5; D uncertain. The CDR3 covers 13 residues. V lost 4 bases and J lost 4, with 8 bases in between. Germline V lookup: CDR1 LNHDA, CDR2 SQIVND (reference sequence). The part of the CDR3 DNA that was read is TGTGCCAGTAGTAAGGGCCCTAATCAGCCC. Its protein product is CASSKGPNQP. The whole CDR3 protein reads CASSKGPNQPQHF. Complete variable domain (other parts from reference TRBV19 and TRBJ1-5): DGGITQSPKYLFRKEGQNVTLSCEQNLNHDAMYWYRQDPGQGLRLIYYSQIVNDFQKGDIAEGYSVSREKKESFPLTVTSAQKNPTAFYLCASSKGPNQPQHFGDGTRLSIL.

A few counts support this clone. The read ends 3 residues before the CDR3 terminus; that terminus is restored from the germline J gene. The chain combines TRBV30 with TRBJ2-5; D gene unclear. The germline V gene encodes CDR1 GTSNPN and CDR2 SVGIG (reference sequence). The CDR3 is made up of 13 amino acids. The V end was cut by 2 bases, the J end by 5 bases, with 12 bases between. CDR3 DNA, as far as it was read: TGTGCCTGGAGTACCCCTATATGGGAGACC. It encodes CAWSTPIWET. In full, the CDR3 is CAWSTPIWETQYF.

In its sample, this clone was seen a few times. The read ends 3 residues before the CDR3 terminus; that terminus is restored from the germline J gene. The chain joins TRBV19 to TRBJ2-5, with a possible D match to TRBD1 (6 bases). The V gene lost 3 bases and the J gene lost 2 bases, with 22 bases spanning the gap. Germline-derived CDR1 and CDR2 are LNHDA and SQIVND (reference sequence). CDR3 length equals 18 residues. Partial CDR3 DNA: TGTGCCAGTAGTATGGATTATAGGGGGTACGCCGGTCAAGAGACC. This sequence encodes CASSMDYRGYAGQET. The whole CDR3 reads CASSMDYRGYAGQETQYF.

The table lists this clone with a few counts. From the germline J gene comes the end of the CDR3, since the read stops 3 residues before it. The rearrangement uses TRBV2 and TRBJ1-6; 7 bases align to TRBD1. The CDR3 runs 14 residues. With V trimmed by 8 bases and J by 8 bases, 9 bases remained unmatched. The germline CDR1 and CDR2 sequences are SNHLY and FYNNEI. CDR3: CASGIGTVHSPLHF. The part of the CDR3 DNA that was read is TGTGCCAGCGGGATAGGGACAGTACATTCACCC. Drawing the rest from reference TRBV2 and TRBJ1-6, the complete variable domain is EPEVTQTPSHQVTQMGQEVILRCVPISNHLYFYWYRQILGQKVEFLVSFYNNEISEKSEIFDDQFSVERPDGSNFTLKIRSTKLEDSAMYFCASGIGTVHSPLHFGNGTRLTVT.

This clone was recorded many times. Coverage ceases 3 residues before the CDR3 finishes, and the germline J gene fills in the end. The V call is TRBV13, the J call TRBJ2-1; 12 bases map to TRBD1. Per the germline V gene, CDR1 is PRHDT and CDR2 is FYEKMQ (reference sequence). CDR3 length: 15 amino acids. The J segment lost 7 bases and the V segment lost 4 bases, leaving 5 bases of the junction unmatched. The CDR3 sequence is CASSSRDRGQNEQFF. The sequenced CDR3 bases are TGTGCCAGCAGCTCCCGGGACAGGGGGCAGAATGAG.

This clone has a handful of counts. The CDR3 end lies 3 residues beyond the end of the read and is filled in from the germline J gene. The chain recombines TRBV7-9 with TRBJ1-3, with D perhaps TRBD1 (5 bases). The V gene's germline CDR1 is SEHNR and CDR2 FQNEAQ (reference sequence). Trimming shortened V by 4 bases and J by 2 bases, and 12 bases separated the two germline ends. This CDR3 has 15 amino acids. CDR3 DNA (partial): TGTGCCAGCAGCTCGCCGGGGGTGGCTGGAAACACC. Translating it yields CASSSPGVAGNT. The full CDR3 protein is CASSSPGVAGNTIYF.

There are a few counts of this clone. The read terminates 3 residues before the CDR3 end, so the remaining end is supplied by the germline J gene. V usage is TRBV19 and J usage is TRBJ1-2; no reliable D call. Germline V CDR1 and CDR2: LNHDA, SQIVND (reference sequence). The length of the CDR3 is 16 residues. The V gene lost 5 bases and the J gene lost 3 bases, with 19 bases spanning the gap. This CDR3 reads CASSVTRGGRYYGYTF. CDR3 bases read: TGTGCCAGTAGTGTCACCCGGGGAGGGAGGTACTATGGC.

This clone came up a few times. The read ends 3 residues shy of where the CDR3 ends; the end is completed using the germline J gene. The chain is built from TRBV19 and TRBJ1-5; 9 bases line up with TRBD1. With 6 bases clipped from V and 4 bases from J, the junction kept 7 bases outside the gene matches. Germline assignment: CDR1 LNHDA and CDR2 SQIVND (reference sequence). CDR3 length: 15 amino acids. Incomplete CDR3 DNA: TGTGCCAGTAGGGGCCGGGACAGGGTTAATCAGCCC. Translation: CASRGRDRVNQP. The full CDR3 protein is CASRGRDRVNQPQHF.

On this clone: The read finishes 3 residues shy of the CDR3 end, and the germline J gene is used to complete it. This rearrangement joins TRBV18 to TRBJ1-1; 7 positions agree with TRBD1. The CDR3 runs 14 residues. Germline values: CDR1 KGHSH, CDR2 LQKENI. V shed 1 base, J shed 4 bases, and the junction held 3 bases outside the gene matches. CDR3 sequence: CASSPQGASTEAFF. The CDR3 bases that were read are TGTGCCAGCTCACCACAGGGGGCGAGCACTGAA.

This clone has more than one count but fewer than ten. The read falls 3 residues short of the CDR3 end, and the missing part is taken from the germline J gene. This sequence joins TRBV30 and TRBJ1-3; the D gene is possibly TRBD1 (5 bases). The V gene lost 8 bases and the J gene lost 1 base, with 18 bases spanning the gap. CDR1 GTSNPN and CDR2 SVGIG come from the germline V gene (reference sequence). This CDR3 has 15 amino acids. CDR3 protein: CAGTEERGSGNTIYF. Incomplete CDR3 DNA: TGTGCCGGAACCGAAGAGAGGGGATCTGGAAACACC.

A remark on this clone: The read ends 3 residues early relative to the CDR3; the germline J gene fills the gap. V is TRBV29-1 and J is TRBJ2-1; the match to TRBD1 covers 12 bases. Germline assignment: CDR1 SQVTM and CDR2 ANQGSEA. V was clipped by 0 bases and J by 7 bases; unmatched bases: 13. There are 18 residues in the CDR3. This chain's CDR3 is CSVEERRSRDRGRNEQFF. The covered CDR3 bases are TGCAGCGTTGAAGAGAGGCGATCAAGGGACAGGGGGCGAAATGAG.

This clone was counted at least ten times. The read ends 3 residues early relative to the CDR3; the germline J gene fills the gap. The chain recombines TRBV5-1 with TRBJ1-1, with no clear D. The CDR3 consists of 13 residues. V lost 5 bases and J lost 1, with 9 bases in between. The germline V gene encodes CDR1 SGHRS and CDR2 YFSETQ. Incomplete CDR3 DNA: TGCGCCAGCAGAGGGTCGACGAACACTGAA. This translates into CASRGSTNTE. The full CDR3 sequence reads CASRGSTNTEAFF.

This clone was recorded many times. The CDR3 spells CSAYRGAGGYTF. CDR3 bases read: TGCAGTGCTTACAGGGGGGCTGGGGGC. J is TRBJ1-2 and V is TRBV20-1; TRBD1 agrees at 8 bases. The CDR3 end is not reached by the read, which stops 3 residues before it; the germline J gene fills it in. The germline V gene encodes CDR1 DFQATT and CDR2 SNEGSKA (reference sequence). The CDR3 contains 12 residues.

As to this clone: The missing CDR3 end, 3 residues past where the read stops, is filled in from the germline J gene. J is TRBJ1-2 and V is TRBV2; 7 nucleotides agree with TRBD1. Germline CDR1 is SNHLY and CDR2 is FYNNEI. The CDR3 covers 14 residues. Trimming cost V 4 bases and J 4 bases; bases outside gene matches: 6. CDR3 bases read: TGTGCCAGCAGTGGGAGACAGGGCGGCTATGGC. The encoded protein is CASSGRQGGYG. The entire CDR3 is CASSGRQGGYGYTF.

This clone has a count of ten or more. The read ends 3 residues before the CDR3 terminus; that terminus is restored from the germline J gene. The V and J genes are TRBV19 and TRBJ2-5, with TRBD2 matching over 7 bases. This CDR3 is built from 16 residues. CDR1 LNHDA and CDR2 SQIVND come from the germline V gene (reference sequence). Unmatched junction bases numbered 12, after V lost 3 bases and J lost 5 bases. The CDR3 sequence is CASSIGDSSGVETQYF. CDR3 bases read: TGTGCCAGTAGTATTGGGGACTCCAGCGGGGTCGAGACC.

This clone was counted ten times or more. The read terminates 3 residues ahead of where the CDR3 ends, so the germline J gene completes it. The V gene is TRBV6-2 or TRBV6-3, the J gene TRBJ2-3; 8 positions match TRBD1. Losses at the gene ends were 6 bases for V and 7 bases for J; bases not matched to a gene: 6. The germline CDR1 and CDR2 sequences are MNHEY and SVGEGT. This CDR3 comprises 13 residues. CDR3 sequence: CASSGQGPYTQYF. Partial CDR3 DNA: TGTGCCAGCAGCGGACAGGGTCCCTATACG.

Notes on this clone: The read terminates 3 residues ahead of where the CDR3 ends, so the germline J gene completes it. The chain links TRBV6-2 or TRBV6-3 to TRBJ2-7, with 7 positions matching TRBD1. The trim removed 7 bases at V and 4 bases at J, leaving 7 bases unmatched. Germline V gene lookup returns CDR1 MNHEY and CDR2 SVGEGT. This CDR3 has 13 residues. Incomplete CDR3 DNA: TGTGCCAGCACCCACAGGGGTGGTTACGAG. Its protein product is CASTHRGGYE. The whole CDR3 protein is CASTHRGGYEQYF.

About this clone: The read stops 3 residues short of the end of the CDR3; the missing end is completed from the germline J gene. The chain carries TRBV6-2 or TRBV6-3 and TRBJ1-4, with TRBD1 identical over 9 bases. CDR3 length: 15 residues. Germline V CDR1 and CDR2: MNHEY, SVGEGT. V lost 0 bases to trimming and J lost 7 bases; unmatched junction nucleotides: 3. The CDR3 loop is CASSYSGTGTEKLFF. Incomplete CDR3 DNA: TGTGCCAGCAGTTACTCGGGGACAGGGACTGAAAAA.

This clone was recorded many times. The CDR3 is cut off 3 residues early in the read; its end comes from the germline J gene. The V call is TRBV14, the J call TRBJ1-4; 7 nucleotides line up with TRBD1. Germline assignment: CDR1 SGHDN and CDR2 FVKESK. There are 15 residues in the CDR3. With 4 bases clipped from V and 5 bases from J, the junction kept 7 bases outside the gene matches. Incomplete CDR3 DNA: TGTGCCAGCAGCCGACCGGGACAGAGAAATGAAAAA. It yields the protein CASSRPGQRNEK. The complete CDR3 reads CASSRPGQRNEKLFF.

This clone was seen more than once but under ten times. The sequenced fragment ends 3 residues before the CDR3 boundary, so the rest is inferred from the germline J gene. The chain carries TRBV7-2 and TRBJ1-2; 10 bases match TRBD1. There are 13 residues in the CDR3. Trimming cost V 5 bases and J 6 bases; bases outside gene matches: 3. CDR1 and CDR2 (germline): SGHTA, FQGNSA. The CDR3: CASSRQGADGYTF. Incomplete CDR3 DNA: TGTGCCAGCAGCAGACAGGGGGCGGATGGC. The whole variable domain, remainder taken from reference TRBV7-2 and TRBJ1-2, is GAGVSQSPSNKVTEKGKDVELRCDPISGHTALYWYRQSLGQGLEFLIYFQGNSAPDKSGLPSDRFSAERTGGSVSTLTIQRTQQEDSAVYLCASSRQGADGYTFGSGTRLTVV.

Turning to this clone: The read terminates 3 residues ahead of where the CDR3 ends, so the germline J gene completes it. The chain couples TRBV19 to TRBJ1-2, with 7 bases fitting TRBD1. After removal of 6 bases from V and 3 bases from J, the junction contained 4 bases not matched to a gene. The CDR3 spans 13 residues. The V gene's germline CDR1 is LNHDA and CDR2 SQIVND (reference sequence). Partial CDR3 DNA: TGTGCCAGTAGGACCCAGGGGGACTATGGC. As protein: CASRTQGDYG. The entire CDR3 protein is CASRTQGDYGYTF.

CDR3 DNA (partial): TGTGCCAGCAGCTCCCAGGCAGGGGAGACTGAA. Residues: CASSSQAGETE. The full CDR3 sequence reads CASSSQAGETEAFF. The chain has TRBV7-2 and TRBJ1-1, with D possibly TRBD1 on 6 matching bases. The read falls 3 residues short of the CDR3 end, and the missing part is taken from the germline J gene. With 4 bases removed from V and 5 bases from J, the gap between germline ends came to 14 bases. The CDR3 extends over 14 amino acids. The germline V gene has CDR1 SGHTA and CDR2 FQGNSA.

As to this clone: The sequence runs out 3 residues before the end of the CDR3; the remainder is reconstructed from the germline J gene. V usage is TRBV6-2 or TRBV6-3 and J usage is TRBJ2-7; D gene unclear. With 7 bases removed from V and 3 bases from J, the gap between germline ends came to 10 bases. The CDR3 sequence is 12 residues long. Per germline, CDR1 MNHEY and CDR2 SVGEGT. The CDR3 DNA, read in part, is TGTGCCAGCAAGTCCCTCGGCTACGAG. Protein product: CASKSLGYE. In full, the CDR3 is CASKSLGYEQYF.